These 20 T cell receptor beta chains share one sample of origin, sequenced in a study of OX40 agonist ivuxolimab in advanced cancers. The library was obtained by the immunoSEQ multiplex PCR assay. TCRdb took this table from immuneACCESS and kept in-frame rearrangements with V and J called. Such tables lack part of the clones; where checked against another copy, unresolved V genes explain under half of the gap, and the rest is unexplained. Here the sample has around 80,000 clones; roughly nine tenths occur a single time. Of the sample, over 0.9% is held by the ten largest clones. Specimen: CD4+ or CD8+ T cells sorted from blood, collected in a trial of the OX40 agonist ivuxolimab. These receptors came from an adult with an advanced solid tumor such as melanoma, head and neck, liver or kidney cancer.

This clone was recorded a few times. The V gene is TRBV10-3, the J gene TRBJ1-5; no firm D call. CDR1 ENHRY and CDR2 SYGVKD come from the germline V gene. V lost 10 bases, J lost 1 base, and 17 bases lay in between. The CDR3 sequence is 15 residues long. The CDR3 bases are TGTGCCACCCGTATCAGCGACCTCAGCAATCAGCCCCAGCATTTT. Encoded protein: CATRISDLSNQPQHF.

The genes are TRBV2 and TRBJ2-7; D might be TRBD1 (5 bases). The CDR3 covers 12 residues. V shed 7 bases and J shed 6 bases, with 13 bases lying between them. CDR1 is SNHLY, CDR2 FYNNEI, per germline. The CDR3 coding sequence is TGTGCCAGCAATTTTGCAGGGCCCGAGCAGTACTTC. This encodes CASNFAGPEQYF.

The chain is built from TRBV4-3 and TRBJ1-2, with 9 bases identical to TRBD1. CDR1 LGHNA and CDR2 YSLEER come from the germline V gene. This CDR3 has 14 amino acids. Germline trimming cut 3 bases from V and 6 bases from J; bases unmatched to any gene: 5. Written as DNA, the CDR3 is TGCGCCAGCAGCCACCGGGACAGGGACAATGGCTACACCTTC. Translating gives CASSHRDRDNGYTF.

The chain carries TRBV29-1 and TRBJ1-1; weak D call: TRBD1 (5 bases). CDR3 size: 13 residues. Germline CDR1 SQVTM, CDR2 ANQGSEA. The V gene lost 4 bases and the J gene lost 0 bases, with 9 bases spanning the gap. The CDR3 sequence: CSVVGEMNTEAFF. CDR3 in DNA: TGCAGCGTTGTGGGGGAAATGAACACTGAAGCTTTCTTT.

This chain joins TRBV7-2 and TRBJ2-2, with 9 bases that match TRBD2. The J segment lost 5 bases and the V segment lost 7 bases, leaving 14 bases of the junction unmatched. The CDR3 contains 17 residues. The germline CDR1 and CDR2 sequences are SGHTA and FQGNSA. The CDR3 DNA sequence: TGTGCCAGCACCCATTCCATCGGGACTAGCCGTACCGGGGAGCTGTTTTTT. This gives the protein CASTHSIGTSRTGELFF.

The rearrangement links TRBV7-2 to TRBJ2-3, with TRBD2 matching over 7 bases. CDR3 length equals 17 residues. Losses at the gene ends were 5 bases for V and 2 bases for J; bases not matched to a gene: 13. CDR1 SGHTA and CDR2 FQGNSA come from the germline V gene. The DNA of the CDR3 is TGTGCCAGCAGCCCCGCCTTGGGGCGGGGGATCACAGATACGCAGTATTTT. It encodes CASSPALGRGITDTQYF.

This chain links TRBV6-6 with TRBJ2-7; 10 bases are shared with TRBD1. CDR1 is MNHNY and CDR2 is SVGAGI in the germline V gene (reference sequence). The CDR3 is 14 residues long. The V segment lost 6 bases and the J segment 5 bases; nucleotides outside the gene matches: 7. For the CDR3, the DNA is TGTGCCAGCAGCCTATGGACAGGGGGTGACGAGCAGTACTTC. The encoded protein is CASSLWTGGDEQYF.

V usage is TRBV6-5 and J usage is TRBJ2-5; TRBD1 agrees at 7 bases. Trimming took 6 bases from V and 5 from J; bases not matched to a gene: 9. The CDR3 is 14 amino acids. The V gene's germline CDR1 is MNHEY and CDR2 SVGAGI. CDR3 nucleotide sequence: TGTGCCAGCAGCCGATTTACAGGGGTTGAGACCCAGTACTTC. Translating it yields CASSRFTGVETQYF.

The V gene is TRBV25-1, the J gene TRBJ2-7; 9 nucleotides match TRBD1. Losses at the gene ends were 8 bases for V and 6 bases for J; bases not matched to a gene: 8. Per germline, CDR1 MGHDK and CDR2 SYGVNS. There are 13 residues in the CDR3. The CDR3 region is CASSGQGFSEQYF. The CDR3 region has the DNA TGTGCCAGCTCGGGACAGGGTTTCTCCGAGCAGTACTTC.

The V call is TRBV7-9, the J call TRBJ2-3; tentatively, D is TRBD1 (5 bases). CDR3 length: 15 residues. Germline-derived CDR1 and CDR2 are SEHNR and FQNEAQ (reference sequence). V lost 4 bases to trimming and J lost 4 bases, with 15 bases between them. For the CDR3, the DNA is TGTGCCAGCAGCTCATTCGGACAAACCCCAGATACGCAGTATTTT. It is translated as CASSSFGQTPDTQYF.

This chain uses TRBV18 with TRBJ2-6; D is unresolved. Trimming removed 3 bases from V and 9 bases from J, with 9 bases in between. CDR3 size: 13 residues. The germline V gene encodes CDR1 KGHSH and CDR2 LQKENI. CDR3 sequence (DNA): TGTGCCAGCTCACCCCAAGAAGGCAACGTCCTGACTTTC. This codes for CASSPQEGNVLTF.

This chain connects TRBV5-5 to TRBJ2-7; TRBD2 matches at 7 bases. Per germline, CDR1 SGHKS and CDR2 YYEKEE (reference sequence). The trim removed 3 bases at V and 0 bases at J, leaving 3 bases unmatched. This CDR3 spans 14 amino acids. The CDR3 is CASSWGLSSYEQYF. The CDR3 nucleotides read TGTGCCAGCAGCTGGGGACTAAGCTCCTACGAGCAGTACTTC. The complete variable domain, with remaining parts taken from reference TRBV5-5 and TRBJ2-7, reads DAGVTQSPTHLIKTRGQQVTLRCSPISGHKSVSWYQQVLGQGPQFIFQYYEKEERGRGNFPDRFSARQFPNYSSELNVNALLLGDSALYLCASSWGLSSYEQYFGPGTRLTVT.

J is TRBJ1-2 and V is TRBV6-7, with 8 bases aligning to TRBD1. TRBV6-7 is annotated as an ORF whose role is uncertain. CDR3 length: 17 residues. V was pared by 5 bases and J by 4 bases, with 15 bases of the junction left unmatched. The CDR3 region has the DNA TGTGCCAGCAGTCCCCCGGACAGGGCCTTGTGCGTCTATGGCTACACCTTC. Its protein product is CASSPPDRALCVYGYTF.

The rearrangement joins TRBV18 to TRBJ2-7; 7 bases line up with TRBD1. J lost 2 bases, V lost 0 bases, and 4 bases had no gene match. Germline lookup yields CDR1 KGHSH and CDR2 LQKENI. The CDR3 is 15 residues long. This chain's CDR3 is CASSPPLGQAYEQYF. The CDR3, as DNA: TGTGCCAGCTCACCACCGTTAGGACAGGCCTACGAGCAGTACTTC.

The chain carries TRBV2 and TRBJ1-5; 7 bases agree with TRBD1. Germline CDR1 is SNHLY and CDR2 is FYNNEI. The CDR3 loop spans 13 amino acids. V trimming: 11 bases; J trimming: 3 bases; junction bases outside the gene matches: 7. The DNA for the CDR3 is TGTGCCTGGGGGACAGAGGCCAATCAGCCCCAGCATTTT. Protein: CAWGTEANQPQHF.

The V gene is TRBV19, the J gene TRBJ1-4; a weak D match, TRBD1 (5 bases). CDR1 is LNHDA and CDR2 is SQIVND in the germline V gene (reference sequence). This CDR3 has 14 amino acids. The V end was cut by 5 bases, the J end by 8 bases, with 15 bases between. Here the CDR3 DNA reads TGTGCCAGTAGTGGTCCGGGGGAAGGGGAAAAACTGTTTTTT. Residues: CASSGPGEGEKLFF.

The V and J genes are TRBV18 and TRBJ1-3; D possibly corresponds to TRBD1 (5 bases). V was pared by 3 bases and J by 4 bases, with 16 bases between. The CDR3 is made up of 16 amino acids. The V gene's germline CDR1 is KGHSH and CDR2 LQKENI. The CDR3 loop is CASSPPTGTLGNTIYF. The CDR3 DNA is TGTGCCAGCTCACCCCCAACCGGGACGCTGGGAAACACCATATATTTT.

The V and J genes are TRBV6-1 and TRBJ1-1; D possibly corresponds to TRBD1 (6 bases). V was cut by 8 bases and J by 10 bases, with 20 bases left in between. The CDR3 is 13 residues long. Germline values: CDR1 MNHNS, CDR2 SASEGT. Written as DNA, the CDR3 is TGTGCCAGCGGGCTCGGGGGGGGCAAGATAGCTTTCTTT. Translating it yields CASGLGGGKIAFF.

Within the sample, this clone is medium-sized. The chain combines TRBV19 with TRBJ2-6; no reliable D call. The CDR3 loop spans 17 amino acids. Germline assignment: CDR1 LNHDA and CDR2 SQIVND (reference sequence). V shed 1 base and J shed 0 bases, with 10 bases lying between them. CDR3 sequence reads: CASSIARQGSGANVLTF. In DNA, the CDR3 is TGTGCCAGTAGTATAGCTAGACAAGGCTCTGGGGCCAACGTCCTGACTTTC.

The chain combines TRBV19 with TRBJ1-3, with 9 bases matching TRBD1. V trimming: 3 bases; J trimming: 8 bases; junction bases outside the gene matches: 14. Germline-derived CDR1 and CDR2 are LNHDA and SQIVND (reference sequence). This CDR3 contains 17 residues. The CDR3 nucleotides are TGTGCCAGTAGTATCAGCGGGACAGGGTCCTTCTCAGACACCATATATTTT. It specifies CASSISGTGSFSDTIYF.